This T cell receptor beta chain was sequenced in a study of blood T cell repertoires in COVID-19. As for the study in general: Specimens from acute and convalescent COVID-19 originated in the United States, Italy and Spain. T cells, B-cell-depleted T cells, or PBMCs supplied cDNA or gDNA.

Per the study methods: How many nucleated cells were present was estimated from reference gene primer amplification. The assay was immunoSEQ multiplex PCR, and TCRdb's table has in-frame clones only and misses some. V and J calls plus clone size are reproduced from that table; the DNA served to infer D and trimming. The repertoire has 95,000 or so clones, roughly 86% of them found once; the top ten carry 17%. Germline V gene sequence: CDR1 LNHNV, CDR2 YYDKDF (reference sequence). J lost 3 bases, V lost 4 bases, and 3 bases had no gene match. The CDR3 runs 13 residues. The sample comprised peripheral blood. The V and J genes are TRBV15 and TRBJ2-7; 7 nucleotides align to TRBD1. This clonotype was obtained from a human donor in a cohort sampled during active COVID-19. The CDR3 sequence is CATSIRQGYEQYF. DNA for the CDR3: TGTGCCACCAGCATCCGACAGGGCTACGAGCAGTACTTC.